This TCR beta chain came from a study of blood T cell repertoires in COVID-19. Study-wide context: Researchers got acute and convalescent COVID-19 samples from the United States, Italy and Spain. PBMCs, B-cell-depleted T cells, or T cells provided the cDNA or gDNA that made up the material.

V lost 2 bases and J 8 bases, leaving 10 bases between the germline ends. In germline, CDR1 is SGHTA, CDR2 FQGTGA. The CDR3 is 14 residues long. Authors' data handling: Reference gene primer amplification in the assay estimated nucleated cell counts. The protocol was immunoSEQ multiplex PCR, while the TCRdb copy is restricted to in-frame clones and leaves out a portion. That table is the source of V, J and clone size, and D and trimming were worked out from the DNA. This sample has about 400,000 clones, with about 90% found just once. Material: peripheral blood. This rearrangement joins TRBV7-3 to TRBJ1-6; D gene uncertain. The sequence derives from a middle-aged man with acute or convalescent COVID-19. The CDR3 nucleotides are TGTGCCAGCAGCTTATCAGGCTCAGATTCACCCCTCCACTTT. This codes for CASSLSGSDSPLHF.